The sequence of this TCR beta chain was determined in a study of PD-L1 blockade in urothelial cancer. About the research overall: Investigators checked blood 3 weeks (second dose) and 6 weeks after treatment start. Typically, measured as a median, blood samples had 110,000 to 150,000 T cells.

Germline loops: CDR1 KGHSH, CDR2 LQKENI. Trimming removed 3 bases at V and 0 bases at J, with 12 bases between. The CDR3 covers 16 residues. Produced via immunoSEQ multiplex PCR; TCRdb's table is partial and in-frame only. The table has around 110,000 clones, about 89% seen once. Time point in this sample: peripheral blood 6 weeks after treatment start. Patients suffered from locally advanced or metastatic urothelial carcinoma. Individual patients had between 1 and 8 samples, taken pretreatment and on-treatment. In its sample, this clone was seen once. The J gene is TRBJ2-1, the V gene TRBV18, with D possibly matching TRBD2 (5 bases). This TCR was sampled from a man between 60 and 75 years old with urothelial cancer. Sequencing used PBMCs, obtained around atezolizumab (anti-PD-L1) treatment. The CDR3: CASSPTSGSSYNEQFF. In DNA, the CDR3 is TGTGCCAGCTCACCTACTTCTGGGAGCTCCTACAATGAGCAGTTCTTC.